This entry lists 20 T cell receptor beta chains sequenced from one sample in a study of vaccination effects on CD4 cells after COVID-19. Produced via immunoSEQ multiplex PCR; TCRdb's table is partial and in-frame only. There are approximately 74,000 clones in the sample; around 74% occur only once, and under 3% lies in the top ten. Their antigens are not known. After expansion with viral peptide pools in the ViraFEST assay, antigen-specific CD4+ T cells were sequenced. Culture proceeded for 10 days, and CD4+ T cells were then isolated. All vaccine recipients tested negative for nucleocapsid antibodies and had never contracted SARS-CoV-2 infection. The sample was CD4+ T cells from PBMCs cultured with HCoV-NL63 spike peptides, taken before COVID-19 vaccination. The receptors shown here come from a human donor who received a COVID-19 vaccine.

The V and J genes are TRBV3-1 (or the pseudogene TRBV3-2) and TRBJ1-2, with a weak D call TRBD1 (5 bases). The germline V gene has CDR1 LGHDT and CDR2 YNNKEL (reference sequence). Trimming cost V 1 base and J 2 bases, with 11 bases left between them. The CDR3 covers 15 residues. CDR3 in amino acids: CASSQAWGLNYGYTF. In DNA, the CDR3 is TGTGCCAGCAGCCAAGCTTGGGGACTAAACTATGGCTACACCTTC.

The V call is TRBV18, the J call TRBJ1-5, with 8 positions matching TRBD1. The V and J ends lost 2 bases and 4 bases, in that order; junction bases with no gene match: 7. CDR3 size: 16 residues. From germline, CDR1 is KGHSH and CDR2 LQKENI. This chain's CDR3 is CASSPGAGGINQPQHF. The DNA for the CDR3 is TGTGCCAGCTCACCAGGGGCAGGGGGCATAAATCAGCCCCAGCATTTT. Looking up the rest from reference TRBV18 and TRBJ1-5 gives the full variable domain: NAGVMQNPRHLVRRRGQEARLRCSPMKGHSHVYWYRQLPEEGLKFMVYLQKENIIDESGMPKERFSAEFPKEGPSILRIQQVVRGDSAAYFCASSPGAGGINQPQHFGDGTRLSIL.

The table lists this clone with a count of one. The chain links TRBV6-5 to TRBJ2-5; TRBD2 is a possible D gene (5 bases). CDR3 size: 13 residues. Deletions cut 9 bases from V and 5 bases from J, with 16 bases between. Germline V gives CDR1 MNHEY, CDR2 SVGAGI. CDR3 protein: CASRTDPGETQYF. In DNA form, the CDR3 reads TGTGCCAGTAGGACTGACCCGGGTGAGACCCAGTACTTC.

This clone was detected only a few times. The V call is TRBV5-4, the J call TRBJ2-7; 9 nucleotides agree with TRBD1. Germline loops: CDR1 SGHNT, CDR2 YYREEE (reference sequence). The CDR3 consists of 14 residues. V gave up 4 bases and J gave up 4 bases; unmatched junction bases: 6. The CDR3 region has the DNA TGTGCCAGCAGCCCGGGACAGGGACGTTACGAGCAGTACGTC. Protein product: CASSPGQGRYEQYV.

V and J are TRBV6-6 and TRBJ2-1; no clear D. The V gene lost 2 bases and the J gene lost 6 bases, with 11 bases spanning the gap. The CDR3 is made up of 14 amino acids. CDR1 is MNHNY and CDR2 is SVGAGI in the germline V gene (reference sequence). The CDR3 protein is CASSYMATGNEQFF. The DNA for the CDR3 is TGTGCCAGCAGTTACATGGCAACGGGCAATGAGCAGTTCTTC.

This clone appeared a single time. The gene calls are TRBV18 and TRBJ1-2; 8 bases fit TRBD1. The CDR3 sequence is 15 residues long. Germline CDR1 KGHSH, CDR2 LQKENI. V dropped 3 bases and J dropped 1; count of bases not matched to a gene: 4. The CDR3: CASSPAGQVNYGYTF. For the CDR3, the DNA is TGTGCCAGCTCACCCGCGGGACAGGTTAACTATGGCTACACCTTC.

The chain is built from TRBV5-6 and TRBJ2-5; no clear D. Germline CDR1 SGHDT, CDR2 YYEEEE. The CDR3 spans 13 residues. V lost 1 base and J 1 base, leaving 5 bases between the germline ends. Here the CDR3 reads CASSLLGQETQYF. CDR3 nucleotide sequence: TGTGCCAGCAGCTTGTTGGGCCAAGAGACCCAGTACTTC.

The chain couples TRBV5-1 to TRBJ2-1, with D perhaps TRBD1 (7 bases). The V end was cut by 4 bases, the J end by 6 bases, with 14 bases between. The CDR3 is 14 amino acids. Germline-derived CDR1 and CDR2 are SGHRS and YFSETQ. As DNA, the CDR3 is TGCGCCAGCAGCGCGGGACAGTATAGCAATGAGCAGTTCTTC. Amino acid sequence: CASSAGQYSNEQFF.

This chain uses TRBV5-1 with TRBJ2-7; 7 positions match TRBD1. This CDR3 spans 15 amino acids. CDR1 and CDR2 from the germline V gene are SGHRS and YFSETQ. V gave up 0 bases and J gave up 1 base; unmatched junction bases: 4. The DNA of the CDR3 is TGCGCCAGCAGCTTGGAAACAGGGGCGTCCTACGAGCAGTACGTC. This sequence encodes CASSLETGASYEQYV.

The chain links TRBV11-2 to TRBJ2-5; a weak D match, TRBD2 (6 bases). Per germline, CDR1 SGHAT and CDR2 FQNNGV. Trimming removed 3 bases at V and 5 bases at J, with 13 bases between. This CDR3 has 14 residues. The CDR3 DNA reads TGTGCCAGCAGCTTGACCGGACTAATGGAGACCCAGTACTTC. This gives the protein CASSLTGLMETQYF.

The chain recombines TRBV5-8 with TRBJ2-2; D gene ambiguous. The CDR3 is made up of 16 amino acids. Germline CDR1 SGHTS, CDR2 YDEGEE. V gave up 2 bases and J gave up 0 bases, with 11 bases separating them. CDR3 coding DNA: TGTGCCAGCAGCTTTAGTTTAAACACGAACACCGGGGAGCTGTTTTTT. This translates into CASSFSLNTNTGELFF.

The chain links TRBV6-2 or TRBV6-3 to TRBJ2-1, with a weak D call TRBD2 (6 bases). From germline, CDR1 is MNHEY and CDR2 SVGEGT. Between the trimmed V and J ends, which lost 4 bases and 9 bases, there was a span of 16 bases. The CDR3 loop spans 14 amino acids. In DNA, the CDR3 is TGTGCCAGCAGTTGGAGGGCGGGGTACGCTGAGCAGTTCTTC. It codes for CASSWRAGYAEQFF.

There are a few counts of this clone. The V gene is TRBV5-1, the J gene TRBJ2-2, with 10 bases that match TRBD1. Losses at the gene ends were 0 bases for V and 7 bases for J; bases not matched to a gene: 6. Germline CDR1 is SGHRS and CDR2 is YFSETQ. The CDR3 extends over 16 amino acids. Here the CDR3 reads CASSLGQGAYVGELFF. In DNA, the CDR3 is TGCGCCAGCAGCTTGGGACAGGGGGCTTATGTCGGGGAGCTGTTTTTT.

The gene calls are TRBV7-8 and TRBJ2-7; TRBD2 matches 13 bases. CDR1 is SGHVS and CDR2 is FQNEAQ in the germline V gene. The CDR3 length is 17 residues. V lost 5 bases and J lost 0; bases outside the gene matches: 7. CDR3 protein: CASSLTTSGGSSYEQYV. In nucleotides, the CDR3 is TGTGCCAGCAGCCTAACGACTAGCGGGGGGAGCTCCTACGAGCAGTACGTC.

The rearrangement links TRBV5-6 to TRBJ1-2; 9 bases fit TRBD1. Trimming cost V 4 bases and J 4 bases; bases outside gene matches: 5. CDR3 length equals 14 residues. Germline V gene data show CDR1 as SGHDT and CDR2 as YYEEEE. CDR3 sequence: CASSRTGEGYGYTF. CDR3 sequence (DNA): TGTGCCAGCAGCCGGACAGGGGAGGGCTATGGCTACACCTTC. Looking up the rest from reference TRBV5-6 and TRBJ1-2 gives the full variable domain: DAGVTQSPTHLIKTRGQQVTLRCSPKSGHDTVSWYQQALGQGPQFIFQYYEEEERQRGNFPDRFSGHQFPNYSSELNVNALLLGDSALYLCASSRTGEGYGYTFGSGTRLTVV.

The chain combines TRBV6-1 with TRBJ2-7; unclear D gene. The CDR3 contains 14 residues. Per the germline V gene, CDR1 is MNHNS and CDR2 is SASEGT. The ends were cut back, 2 bases at V and 0 bases at J, with 8 bases in the middle. The CDR3 loop is CASSESADSYEQYV. CDR3 nucleotides: TGTGCCAGCAGTGAATCCGCAGACTCCTACGAGCAGTACGTC.

This sequence joins TRBV21-1 and TRBJ2-2; the table names TRBD1, a call not compared with the DNA. TRBV21-1 is recorded as a pseudogene. CDR3 length: 19 residues. The CDR3 DNA reads TGTGCCAGCAGCAAAGGTGGGGGCAGGGGGAAGAGGAACACCGGGGAGCTGTTTTTT. As protein: CASSKGGGRGKRNTGELFF.

The chain employs TRBV30 and TRBJ1-2, with 11 bases matching TRBD1. The CDR3 is made up of 20 amino acids. CDR1 is GTSNPN and CDR2 is SVGIG in the germline V gene (reference sequence). V trimming: 5 bases; J trimming: 2 bases; junction bases outside the gene matches: 22. In nucleotides, the CDR3 is TGTGCCTGGGCCGTAGCGGGTCTGCGGGGACAGGGGGTCGCGAACTATGGCTACACCTTC. Its translation is CAWAVAGLRGQGVANYGYTF.

This chain uses TRBV10-1 with TRBJ2-7, with D possibly being TRBD2 (5 bases). Trimming removed 5 bases from V and 0 bases from J, with 11 bases in between. CDR3 length: 14 amino acids. The germline gives CDR1 WNHNN, CDR2 SYGVQD (reference sequence). The CDR3 DNA reads TGCGCCAGCAGTCGGGGTTTTAACTCCTACGAGCAGTACGTC. Protein: CASSRGFNSYEQYV.

This sequence joins TRBV29-1 and TRBJ2-5; 7 bases line up with TRBD1. This CDR3 is 12 amino acids long. With 7 bases clipped from V and 7 bases from J, the junction kept 9 bases outside the gene matches. Germline V CDR1 and CDR2: SQVTM, ANQGSEA. In DNA, the CDR3 is TGCAGCGGGGGACAGTCTGATCGGACCCAGTACTTC. Translating gives CSGGQSDRTQYF.